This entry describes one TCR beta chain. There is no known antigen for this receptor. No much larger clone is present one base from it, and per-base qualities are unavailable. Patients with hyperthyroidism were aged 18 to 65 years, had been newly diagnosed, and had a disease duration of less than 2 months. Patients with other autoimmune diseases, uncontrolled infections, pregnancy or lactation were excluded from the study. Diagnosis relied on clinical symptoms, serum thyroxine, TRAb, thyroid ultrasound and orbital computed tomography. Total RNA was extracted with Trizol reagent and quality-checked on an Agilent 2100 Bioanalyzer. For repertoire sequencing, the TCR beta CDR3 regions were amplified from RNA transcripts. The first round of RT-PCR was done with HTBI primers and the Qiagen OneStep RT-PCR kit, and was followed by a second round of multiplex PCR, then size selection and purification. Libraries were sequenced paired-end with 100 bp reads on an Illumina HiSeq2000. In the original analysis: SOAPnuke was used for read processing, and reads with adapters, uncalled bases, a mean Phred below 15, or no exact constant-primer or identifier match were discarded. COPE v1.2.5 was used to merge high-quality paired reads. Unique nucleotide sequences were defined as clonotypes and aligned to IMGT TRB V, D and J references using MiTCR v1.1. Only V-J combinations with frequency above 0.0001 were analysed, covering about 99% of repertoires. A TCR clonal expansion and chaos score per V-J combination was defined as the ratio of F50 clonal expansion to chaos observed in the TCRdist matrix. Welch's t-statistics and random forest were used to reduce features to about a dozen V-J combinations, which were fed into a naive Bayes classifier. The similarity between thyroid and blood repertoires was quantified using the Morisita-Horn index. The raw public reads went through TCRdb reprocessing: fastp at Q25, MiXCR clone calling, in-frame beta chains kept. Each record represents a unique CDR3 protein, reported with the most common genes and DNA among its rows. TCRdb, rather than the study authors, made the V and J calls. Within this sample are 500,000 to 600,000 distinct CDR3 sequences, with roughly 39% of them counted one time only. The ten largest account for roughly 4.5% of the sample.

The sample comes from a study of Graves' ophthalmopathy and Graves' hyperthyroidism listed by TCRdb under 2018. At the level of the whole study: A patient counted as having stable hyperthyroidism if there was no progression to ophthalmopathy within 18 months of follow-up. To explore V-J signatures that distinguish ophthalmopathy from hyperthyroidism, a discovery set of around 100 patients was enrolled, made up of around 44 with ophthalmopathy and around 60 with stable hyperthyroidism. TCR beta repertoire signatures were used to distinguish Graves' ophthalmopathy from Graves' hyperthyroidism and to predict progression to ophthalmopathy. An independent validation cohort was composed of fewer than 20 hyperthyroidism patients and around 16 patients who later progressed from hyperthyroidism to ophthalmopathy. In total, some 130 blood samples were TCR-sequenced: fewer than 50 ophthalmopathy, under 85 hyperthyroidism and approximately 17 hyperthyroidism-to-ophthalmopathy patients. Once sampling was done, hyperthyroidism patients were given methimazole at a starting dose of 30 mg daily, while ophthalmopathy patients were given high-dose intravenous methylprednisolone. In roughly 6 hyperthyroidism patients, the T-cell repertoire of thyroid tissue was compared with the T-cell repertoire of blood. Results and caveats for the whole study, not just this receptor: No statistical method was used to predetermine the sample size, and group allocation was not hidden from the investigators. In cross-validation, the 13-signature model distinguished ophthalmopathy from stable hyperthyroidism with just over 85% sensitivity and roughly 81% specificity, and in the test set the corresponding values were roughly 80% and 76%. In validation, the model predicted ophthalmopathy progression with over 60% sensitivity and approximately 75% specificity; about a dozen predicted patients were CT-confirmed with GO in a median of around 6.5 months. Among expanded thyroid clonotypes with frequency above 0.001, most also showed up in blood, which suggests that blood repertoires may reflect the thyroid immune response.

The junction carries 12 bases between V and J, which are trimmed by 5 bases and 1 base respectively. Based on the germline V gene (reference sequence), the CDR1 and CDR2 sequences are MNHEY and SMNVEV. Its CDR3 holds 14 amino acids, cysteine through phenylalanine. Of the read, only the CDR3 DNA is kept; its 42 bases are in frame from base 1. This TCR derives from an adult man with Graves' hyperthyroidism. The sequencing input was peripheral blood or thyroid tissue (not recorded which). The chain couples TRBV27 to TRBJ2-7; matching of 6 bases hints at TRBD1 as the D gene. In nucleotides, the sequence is TGTGCCAGCAGTGCAGGGGTAGGGTCCTACGAGCAGTACTTC. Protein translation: CASSAGVGSYEQYF.